A single sample is the source of the 27 T cell receptor beta chains below, sequenced in a study of blood T cell repertoires in COVID-19 (TCRdb year 2020). The library came from the immunoSEQ multiplex PCR assay. The table comes from immuneACCESS by way of TCRdb, which keeps in-frame sequences with V and J called. Part of the clones is missing from these tables; in studies checked, under half for an unresolved V gene and the rest for unknown reasons. The sample data list about 59,000 clones, and 75% to 95% of these were observed just once. The leading ten clones occupy about a sixth of the sample. Sequences were obtained from peripheral blood. The receptors stem from an elderly man with acute or convalescent COVID-19.

This clone occurred a few times. V usage is TRBV2 and J usage is TRBJ1-3, with a weak D call TRBD1 (5 bases). CDR1 SNHLY and CDR2 FYNNEI come from the germline V gene. This CDR3 is built from 14 residues. The ends were cut back, 3 bases at V and 3 bases at J, with 9 bases in the middle. The DNA for the CDR3 is TGTGCCAGCAGTGAGGAGGGGAATGGAAACACCATATATTTT. Translated: CASSEEGNGNTIYF.

This clone was recorded only once. The genes are TRBV19 and TRBJ1-4, with D perhaps matching TRBD1 (6 bases). The CDR3 loop spans 15 amino acids. Germline assignment: CDR1 LNHDA and CDR2 SQIVND (reference sequence). Deletions cut 5 bases from V and 8 bases from J, with 18 bases between. In DNA, the CDR3 is TGTGCCAGTAGTCCAACAGGCGAAAGGGGGGAAAAACTGTTTTTT. As protein: CASSPTGERGEKLFF.

This chain connects TRBV7-8 to TRBJ2-1, with D maybe TRBD2 (6 bases). Germline lookup yields CDR1 SGHVS and CDR2 FQNEAQ. V lost 5 bases and J lost 6, with 20 bases in between. The length of the CDR3 is 16 residues. The CDR3 DNA reads TGTGCCAGCAGCACTAGCCGCCGGGACGGTGGCAATGAGCAGTTCTTC. This sequence encodes CASSTSRRDGGNEQFF.

The chain recombines TRBV6-1 with TRBJ1-5; 7 bases line up with TRBD1. Per germline, CDR1 MNHNS and CDR2 SASEGT. The CDR3 is 15 amino acids. The V and J ends lost 2 bases and 6 bases, in that order; junction bases with no gene match: 7. The CDR3: CASSESQGGGQPQHF. Here the CDR3 DNA reads TGTGCCAGCAGTGAATCTCAGGGGGGAGGTCAGCCCCAGCATTTT.

DNA for the CDR3: TGTGCCAGCAGCTTGGGCGGGACAGGGACCTACGAGCAGTACTTC. It is translated as CASSLGGTGTYEQYF. The chain employs TRBV5-4 and TRBJ2-7; TRBD1 aligns across 9 bases. Trimming took 0 bases from V and 2 from J; bases not matched to a gene: 3. The CDR3 covers 15 residues. CDR1 and CDR2 from the germline V gene are SGHNT and YYREEE (reference sequence).

In its sample, this clone was seen once. V is TRBV5-6 and J is TRBJ1-2; the D gene is possibly TRBD1 (5 bases). Germline CDR1 reads SGHDT; CDR2 reads YYEEEE. V was shortened by 0 bases and J by 8 bases, with 17 bases between the two germline ends. CDR3 length: 15 amino acids. DNA of the CDR3: TGTGCCAGCAGCTTGGTGTCCTGGGGCCTTGGGGGCTACACCTTC. This gives the protein CASSLVSWGLGGYTF.

The gene calls are TRBV19 and TRBJ2-7; 10 nucleotides agree with TRBD1. This CDR3 is 15 amino acids long. Germline assignment: CDR1 LNHDA and CDR2 SQIVND (reference sequence). The ends lost 3 bases at V and 2 bases at J; junction bases unmatched: 4. The CDR3 here is CASSIDGTGAYEQYF. DNA for the CDR3: TGTGCCAGTAGTATTGACGGGACAGGGGCCTACGAGCAGTACTTC.

The chain links TRBV7-2 to TRBJ2-3; 9 bases map to TRBD2. Germline V CDR1 and CDR2: SGHTA, FQGNSA. With V trimmed by 4 bases and J by 6 bases, 8 bases remained unmatched. This CDR3 contains 15 residues. The CDR3 region is CASSSHSGGPDTQYF. The CDR3 nucleotides read TGTGCCAGCAGCTCCCATAGCGGGGGTCCCGATACGCAGTATTTT.

The V gene is TRBV6-5, the J gene TRBJ2-7; 7 positions agree with TRBD1. There are 14 residues in the CDR3. Germline trimming cut 4 bases from V and 2 bases from J; bases unmatched to any gene: 5. Germline CDR1 is MNHEY and CDR2 is SVGAGI. CDR3 loop: CASSSPGQPYEQYF. The CDR3 bases are TGTGCCAGCAGTTCACCGGGACAGCCCTACGAGCAGTACTTC.

The chain recombines TRBV30 with TRBJ1-4; D unclear. This CDR3 is 14 amino acids long. With 4 bases removed from V and 8 bases from J, the gap between germline ends came to 17 bases. The germline V gene has CDR1 GTSNPN and CDR2 SVGIG (reference sequence). The CDR3 spells CAWTVPSPREKLFF. As DNA, the CDR3 is TGTGCCTGGACCGTCCCGTCCCCGCGAGAAAAACTGTTTTTT.

The gene calls are TRBV7-2 and TRBJ2-1; 9 bases are shared with TRBD2. Germline CDR1 is SGHTA and CDR2 is FQGNSA. V lost 6 bases to trimming and J lost 5 bases; unmatched junction nucleotides: 8. The CDR3 has 15 amino acids. The CDR3: CASRGGGGGNNEQFF. Here the CDR3 DNA reads TGTGCCAGCAGGGGAGGCGGGGGGGGAAACAATGAGCAGTTCTTC.

This rearrangement joins TRBV3-1 (or the pseudogene TRBV3-2) to TRBJ2-5; D may be TRBD2 (6 bases). The V and J ends lost 1 base and 7 bases respectively, with 16 bases between them. The CDR3 sequence is 15 residues long. Germline V gives CDR1 LGHDT, CDR2 YNNKEL (reference sequence). The CDR3 sequence: CASSQGTTLGRTQYF. Written as DNA, the CDR3 is TGTGCCAGCAGCCAAGGGACTACCTTAGGGCGGACCCAGTACTTC.

CDR3 DNA: TGTGCCAGCAGGGAGAGCTATAATTCACCCCTCCACTTT. Protein: CASRESYNSPLHF. The rearrangement uses TRBV6-5 and TRBJ1-6; D not resolved. The germline CDR1 and CDR2 sequences are MNHEY and SVGAGI. Between the trimmed V and J ends, which lost 6 bases and 3 bases, there was a span of 6 bases. The CDR3 is 13 residues long.

This chain joins TRBV3-1 (or the pseudogene TRBV3-2) and TRBJ2-7; D unresolved. The V gene lost 3 bases and the J gene lost 1 base, with 10 bases spanning the gap. In germline, CDR1 is LGHDT, CDR2 YNNKEL (reference sequence). The CDR3 is made up of 14 amino acids. The CDR3 here is CASSQALPSYEQYF. The CDR3 DNA follows: TGTGCCAGCAGCCAGGCCCTCCCGTCCTACGAGCAGTACTTC.

CDR3 in amino acids: CASMGGAQNTEAFF. The DNA for the CDR3 is TGTGCCAGCATGGGGGGAGCACAGAACACTGAAGCTTTCTTT. The chain recombines TRBV6-5 with TRBJ1-1, with a possible D match to TRBD1 (5 bases). Trimming took off 7 bases at V and 1 base at J, with 13 bases between the two ends. This CDR3 has 14 residues. CDR1 MNHEY and CDR2 SVGAGI come from the germline V gene.

The rearrangement links TRBV7-9 to TRBJ2-5; 9 bases line up with TRBD2. Trimming at V came to 5 bases and at J to 5 bases, leaving 6 bases not matched to a gene. The length of the CDR3 is 14 residues. Per germline, CDR1 SEHNR and CDR2 FQNEAQ (reference sequence). The CDR3 sequence is CASSPGTSRETQYF. The CDR3 region has the DNA TGTGCCAGCAGCCCCGGGACTAGCAGGGAGACCCAGTACTTC.

This clone was detected once. The chain joins TRBV11-2 to TRBJ2-2; D may be TRBD1 (6 bases). V gave up 0 bases and J gave up 6 bases, with 17 bases separating them. CDR1 is SGHAT, CDR2 FQNNGV, per germline. This CDR3 is 17 amino acids long. The DNA of the CDR3 is TGTGCCAGCAGCTTAGATGACCCAGGGGCGATCGCCGGGGAGCTGTTTTTT. Translated: CASSLDDPGAIAGELFF.

The chain uses TRBV9 and TRBJ2-3, with 12 bases fitting TRBD2. Germline lookup yields CDR1 SGDLS and CDR2 YYNGEE. The CDR3 runs to 16 residues. Trimming at V came to 0 bases and at J to 8 bases, leaving 7 bases not matched to a gene. CDR3 protein: CASSVASGGAGGTQYF. The CDR3 nucleotides read TGTGCCAGCAGCGTAGCTAGCGGGGGGGCCGGAGGTACGCAGTATTTT.

This clone has a single count. The chain has TRBV7-9 and TRBJ2-3, with 7 nucleotides matching TRBD1. Looked up from germline, CDR1 is SEHNR and CDR2 is FQNEAQ (reference sequence). Germline trimming cut 0 bases from V and 1 base from J; bases unmatched to any gene: 1. This CDR3 is built from 15 residues. CDR3: CASSLATGGTDTQYF. DNA for the CDR3: TGTGCCAGCAGCTTAGCTACAGGGGGCACAGATACGCAGTATTTT.

The V and J genes are TRBV19 and TRBJ1-3, with 8 bases aligning to TRBD1. Per the germline V gene, CDR1 is LNHDA and CDR2 is SQIVND (reference sequence). With V trimmed by 7 bases and J by 0 bases, 11 bases remained unmatched. CDR3 length equals 17 residues. The chain's CDR3 is CASTATLQGASGNTIYF. The DNA for the CDR3 is TGTGCCAGTACCGCCACCCTTCAGGGGGCCTCTGGAAACACCATATATTTT.

The rearrangement joins TRBV2 to TRBJ2-1, with 9 bases aligning to TRBD1. The germline gives CDR1 SNHLY, CDR2 FYNNEI. This CDR3 is 14 amino acids long. Trimming cost V 6 bases and J 12 bases; bases outside gene matches: 12. CDR3 nucleotide sequence: TGTGCCAGCAGCTCGGGGACAGGGACTTTATGGCAGTTCTTC. Residues: CASSSGTGTLWQFF.

CDR3 nucleotides: TGTGCCAGCTCACCGGGGGCCACAGAGACCCAGTACTTC. Its protein product is CASSPGATETQYF. J is TRBJ2-5 and V is TRBV18, with D possibly matching TRBD1 (6 bases). V lost 3 bases to trimming and J lost 4 bases, with 9 bases between them. The length of the CDR3 is 13 residues. CDR1 and CDR2 (germline): KGHSH, LQKENI.

The chain employs TRBV25-1 and TRBJ2-7; weak D call: TRBD1 (6 bases). Trimming left V 5 bases short and J 0 bases short, with 11 bases between. This CDR3 is built from 14 residues. Germline V lookup: CDR1 MGHDK, CDR2 SYGVNS. The CDR3 nucleotides are TGTGCCAGCAGTTTTGCAGGGGTCTCCTACGAGCAGTACTTC. Protein: CASSFAGVSYEQYF.

The V gene is TRBV5-1, the J gene TRBJ2-2; TRBD1 aligns across 9 bases. The trim removed 1 base at V and 9 bases at J, leaving 7 bases unmatched. Per the germline V gene, CDR1 is SGHRS and CDR2 is YFSETQ. The CDR3 runs 15 residues. The CDR3 loop is CASSLSGQGHRELFF. The CDR3, as DNA: TGCGCCAGCAGCTTGAGCGGACAGGGGCATCGGGAGCTGTTTTTT. The variable domain in full, completed from reference TRBV5-1 and TRBJ2-2, reads KAGVTQTPRYLIKTRGQQVTLSCSPISGHRSVSWYQQTPGQGLQFLFEYFSETQRNKGNFPGRFSGRQFSNSRSEMNVSTLELGDSALYLCASSLSGQGHRELFFGEGSRLTVL.

V and J are TRBV21-1 and TRBJ1-1; the table names TRBD1, a call not compared with the DNA. TRBV21-1 is annotated as a pseudogene. The CDR3 contains 15 residues. CDR3 amino acids: CASSKVPGVPTEAFF. CDR3 sequence (DNA): TGTGCCAGCAGCAAAGTTCCAGGCGTTCCCACTGAAGCTTTCTTT.

The rearrangement uses TRBV30 and TRBJ2-2; D might be TRBD2 (5 bases). Deletions cut 3 bases from V and 6 bases from J, with 11 bases between. Germline CDR1 is GTSNPN and CDR2 is SVGIG (reference sequence). CDR3 size: 13 residues. CDR3: CAWSEIAPGELFF. CDR3 DNA sequence: TGTGCCTGGAGCGAAATAGCGCCCGGGGAGCTGTTTTTT.

The gene calls are TRBV30 and TRBJ1-2; the D gene is possibly TRBD1 (6 bases). The CDR3 length is 12 residues. V dropped 8 bases and J dropped 1 base, with 11 bases sitting between them. Germline lookup yields CDR1 GTSNPN and CDR2 SVGIG (reference sequence). The CDR3, as DNA: TGTGCCGCAGGACAGATTAACTATGGCTACACCTTC. Its translation is CAAGQINYGYTF. The variable domain in full, completed from reference TRBV30 and TRBJ1-2, reads SQTIHQWPATLVQPVGSPLSLECTVEGTSNPNLYWYRQAAGRGLQLLFYSVGIGQISSEVPQNLSASRPQDRQFILSSKKLLLSDSGFYLCAAGQINYGYTFGSGTRLTVV.